This TCR beta chain was captured in a study of cytomegalovirus exposure and HLA in healthy donors. Study findings and constraints: Listed as cytomegalovirus-associated were 170 or so TCR beta chains.

Data came from immunoSEQ multiplex PCR; TCRdb stores just in-frame clones and leaves some out. The table records 150,000 to 200,000 clones, more than 70% of them present only once. Concerning this clone itself: Its specificity is not known.

The ends lost 0 bases at V and 4 bases at J; junction bases unmatched: 2. Germline loops: CDR1 SEHNR, CDR2 FQNEAQ (reference sequence). The CDR3 extends over 15 amino acids. This TCR was sampled from a woman aged 18-35 years in good health and CMV-seronegative. The J gene is TRBJ2-1, the V gene TRBV7-9, with 8 bases lining up with TRBD1. The material sequenced was PBMCs. The CDR3 region is CASSLAQGVYNEQFF. CDR3 sequence (DNA): TGTGCCAGCAGCTTAGCACAGGGGGTTTACAATGAGCAGTTCTTC.